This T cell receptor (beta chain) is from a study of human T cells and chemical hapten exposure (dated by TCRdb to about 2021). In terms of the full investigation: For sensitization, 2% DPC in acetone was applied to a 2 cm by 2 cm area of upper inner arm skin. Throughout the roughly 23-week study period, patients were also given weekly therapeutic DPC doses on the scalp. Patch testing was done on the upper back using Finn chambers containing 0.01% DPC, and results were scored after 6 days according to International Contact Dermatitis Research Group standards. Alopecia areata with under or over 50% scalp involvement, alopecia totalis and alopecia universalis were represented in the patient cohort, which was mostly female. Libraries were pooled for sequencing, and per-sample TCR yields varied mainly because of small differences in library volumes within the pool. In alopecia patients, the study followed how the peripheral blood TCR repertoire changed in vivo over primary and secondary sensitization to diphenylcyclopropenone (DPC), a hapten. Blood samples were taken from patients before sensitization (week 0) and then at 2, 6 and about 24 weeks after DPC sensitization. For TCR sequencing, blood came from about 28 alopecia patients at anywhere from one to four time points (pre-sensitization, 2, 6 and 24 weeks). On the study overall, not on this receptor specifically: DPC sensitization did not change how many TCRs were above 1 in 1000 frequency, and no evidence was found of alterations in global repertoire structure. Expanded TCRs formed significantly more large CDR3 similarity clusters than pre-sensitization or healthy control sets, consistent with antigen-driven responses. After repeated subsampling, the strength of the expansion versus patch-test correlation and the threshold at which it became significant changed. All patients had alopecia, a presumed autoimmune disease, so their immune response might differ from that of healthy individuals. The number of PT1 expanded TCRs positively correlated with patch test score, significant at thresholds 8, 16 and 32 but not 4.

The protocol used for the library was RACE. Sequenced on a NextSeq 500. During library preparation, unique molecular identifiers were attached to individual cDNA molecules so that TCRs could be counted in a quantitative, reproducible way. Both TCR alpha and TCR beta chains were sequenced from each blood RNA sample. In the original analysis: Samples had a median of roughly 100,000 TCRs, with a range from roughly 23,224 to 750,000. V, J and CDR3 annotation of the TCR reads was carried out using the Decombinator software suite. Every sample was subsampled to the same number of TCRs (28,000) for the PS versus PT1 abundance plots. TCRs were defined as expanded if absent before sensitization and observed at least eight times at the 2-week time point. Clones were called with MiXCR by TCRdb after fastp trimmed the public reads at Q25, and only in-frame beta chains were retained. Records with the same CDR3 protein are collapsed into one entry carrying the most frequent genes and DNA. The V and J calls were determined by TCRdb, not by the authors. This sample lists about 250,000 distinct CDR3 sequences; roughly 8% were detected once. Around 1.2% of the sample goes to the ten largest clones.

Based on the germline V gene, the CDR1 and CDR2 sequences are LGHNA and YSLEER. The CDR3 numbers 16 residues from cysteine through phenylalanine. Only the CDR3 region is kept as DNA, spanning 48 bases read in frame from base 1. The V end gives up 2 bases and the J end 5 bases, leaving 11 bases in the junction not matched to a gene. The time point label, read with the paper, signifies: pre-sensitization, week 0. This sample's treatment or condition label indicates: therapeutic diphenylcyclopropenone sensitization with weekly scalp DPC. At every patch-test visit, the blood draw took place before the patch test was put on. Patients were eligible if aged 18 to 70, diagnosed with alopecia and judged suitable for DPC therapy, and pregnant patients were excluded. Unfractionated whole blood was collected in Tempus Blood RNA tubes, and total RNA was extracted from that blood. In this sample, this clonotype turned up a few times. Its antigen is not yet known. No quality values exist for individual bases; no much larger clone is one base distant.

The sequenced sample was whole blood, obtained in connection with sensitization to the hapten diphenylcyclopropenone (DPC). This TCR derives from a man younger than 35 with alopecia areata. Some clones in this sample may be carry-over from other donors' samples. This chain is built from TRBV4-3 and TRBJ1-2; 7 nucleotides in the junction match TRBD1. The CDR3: CASSQSYRGGVYGYTF. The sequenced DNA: TGCGCCAGCAGCCAATCTTACCGAGGGGGCGTGTATGGCTACACCTTC.